In this sample, the clone carrying this T cell receptor (beta chain) turned up once. From germline, CDR1 is SGHDT and CDR2 YYEEEE. Deletions cut 1 base from V and 1 base from J, with 11 bases between. The CDR3 contains 15 residues. The data were obtained in a study of cytomegalovirus exposure and HLA in healthy donors. The PCR made use of 60 Vbeta and 13 Jbeta primers. Profiling relied on immunoSEQ multiplex PCR, and the TCRdb table lists in-frame clones only, not all of them. The repertoire includes about 120,000 clones, 79% of them detected once, and around 4.5% sits in the top ten. This chain links TRBV5-6 with TRBJ2-5, with D perhaps TRBD2 (7 bases). The origin of this receptor is a young man in good health and CMV-seropositive. Sequencing used PBMCs. For the CDR3, the DNA is TGTGCCAGCAGCTTGAGGGGGGGAAGCCAAGAGACCCAGTACTTC. It encodes CASSLRGGSQETQYF.